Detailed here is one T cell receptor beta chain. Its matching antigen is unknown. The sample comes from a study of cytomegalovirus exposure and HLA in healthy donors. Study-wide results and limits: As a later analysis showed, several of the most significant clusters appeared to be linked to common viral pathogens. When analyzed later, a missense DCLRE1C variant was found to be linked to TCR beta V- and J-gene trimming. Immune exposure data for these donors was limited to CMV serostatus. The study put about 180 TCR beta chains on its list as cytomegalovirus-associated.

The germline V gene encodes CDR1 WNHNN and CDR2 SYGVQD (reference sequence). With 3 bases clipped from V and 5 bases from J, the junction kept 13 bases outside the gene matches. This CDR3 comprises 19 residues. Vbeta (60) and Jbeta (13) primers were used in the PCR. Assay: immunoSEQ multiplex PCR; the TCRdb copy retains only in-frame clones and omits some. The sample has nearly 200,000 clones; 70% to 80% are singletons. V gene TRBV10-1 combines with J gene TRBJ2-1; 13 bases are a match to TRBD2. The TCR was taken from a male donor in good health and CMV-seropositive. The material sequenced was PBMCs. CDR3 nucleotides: TGCGCCAGCAGTGATTGGGGACTAGCGGGAAAACGTGCACACAATGAGCAGTTCTTC. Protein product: CASSDWGLAGKRAHNEQFF.